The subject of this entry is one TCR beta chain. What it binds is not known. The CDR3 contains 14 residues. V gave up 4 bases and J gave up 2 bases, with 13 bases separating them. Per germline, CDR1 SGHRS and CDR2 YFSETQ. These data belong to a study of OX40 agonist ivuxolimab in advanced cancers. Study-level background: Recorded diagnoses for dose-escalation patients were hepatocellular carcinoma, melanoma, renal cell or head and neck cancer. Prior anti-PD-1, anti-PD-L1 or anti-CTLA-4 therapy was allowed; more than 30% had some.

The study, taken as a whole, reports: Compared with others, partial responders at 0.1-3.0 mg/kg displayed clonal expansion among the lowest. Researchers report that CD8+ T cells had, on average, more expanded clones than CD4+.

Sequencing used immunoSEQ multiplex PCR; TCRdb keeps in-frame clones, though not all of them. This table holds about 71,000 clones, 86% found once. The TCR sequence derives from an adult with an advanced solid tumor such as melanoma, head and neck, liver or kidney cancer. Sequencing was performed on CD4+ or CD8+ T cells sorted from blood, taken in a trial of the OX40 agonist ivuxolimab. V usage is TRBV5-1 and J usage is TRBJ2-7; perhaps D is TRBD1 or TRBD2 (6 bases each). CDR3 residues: CASSPGGGTYEQYF. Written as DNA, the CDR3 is TGCGCCAGCAGCCCCGGAGGGGGTACCTACGAGCAGTACTTC. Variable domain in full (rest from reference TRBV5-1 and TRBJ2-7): KAGVTQTPRYLIKTRGQQVTLSCSPISGHRSVSWYQQTPGQGLQFLFEYFSETQRNKGNFPGRFSGRQFSNSRSEMNVSTLELGDSALYLCASSPGGGTYEQYFGPGTRLTVT.